The rows below give T cell receptor beta chains drawn from one sample of a study of glioma-infiltrating T cells. TCRdb re-derived calls from the multiplex PCR reads in MiXCR, one entry per CDR3 protein. Of under 150,000 distinct CDR3 sequences listed, 20% to 25% are singletons. Material: glioma tissue, nonneoplastic brain tissue, or PBMCs (not recorded which). The receptors were sampled from a human donor with low-grade glioma or glioblastoma, undergoing nonglioma brain surgery, or in good health (not recorded which). CDR3s include the opening cysteine and the closing phenylalanine or tryptophan. A D gene is named only where the DNA matches it firmly. Clone size is given for some rows only: seen once, a few or many times, or a class if the clone is expanded.

>few|TRBJ2-6|TRBV6-1|-
CASSWSSGANVLTF
TGTGCCAGCAGTTGGAGCTCTGGGGCCAACGTCCTGACTTTC
>-|TRBJ1-1|TRBV7-6|-
CASSLGGGTEALF
TGTGCCAGCAGCTTGGGCGGGGGCACTGAAGCTCTCTTT
>-|TRBJ2-3|TRBV30|-
CAWSELTDTQYF
TGTGCCTGGAGTGAGCTCACAGATACGCAGTATTTT
>many|TRBJ2-1|TRBV7-6|TRBD1
CASSRDRGGDEQFF
TGTGCCAGCAGTCGGGACAGGGGGGGGGATGAGCAGTTCTTC
>many|TRBJ2-5|TRBV7-9|TRBD2
CASSFSGGGETQYF
TGTGCCAGCAGCTTTAGCGGGGGTGGCGAGACCCAGTACTTC
>-|TRBJ2-1|TRBV20-1|TRBD2
CSVFGLAGGSSSYNEQFF
TGCAGCGTGTTTGGACTAGCGGGGGGGTCTAGCTCCTACAATGAGCAGTTCTTC
>-|TRBJ2-1|TRBV20-1|TRBD1
CGAKGTGTYNEQFF
TGCGGTGCCAAGGGGACAGGGACCTACAATGAGCAGTTCTTC
>many|TRBJ2-3|TRBV20-1|TRBD2
CSARSSGGRTDTQYF
TGCAGTGCTAGATCGTCGGGGGGACGCACAGATACGCAGTATTTT
>-|TRBJ2-3|TRBV7-9|TRBD1
CASSSDRSTDTQYF
TGTGCCAGCAGCTCGGACAGGTCAACAGATACGCAGTATTTT
>few|TRBJ2-5|TRBV24-1|-
CATSTQETQYF
TGTGCCACCTCGACGCAAGAGACCCAGTACTTC
>many|TRBJ1-1|TRBV5-1|-
CASSIPGRMNTEAFF
TGCGCCAGCAGCATACCGGGACGTATGAACACTGAAGCTTTCTTT
>few|TRBJ2-2|TRBV9|-
CASSVAPAGELFF
TGTGCCAGCAGCGTAGCCCCCGCGGGGGAGCTGTTTTTT
>many|TRBJ1-2|TRBV28|-
CASSSAANYGYTF
TGTGCCAGCAGTTCGGCAGCGAACTATGGCTACACCTTC
>many|TRBJ1-6|TRBV6-2/TRBV6-3|-
CASSYMSPLHF
TGTGCCAGCAGTTATATGTCACCCCTCCACTTT
>-|TRBJ1-1|TRBV19|-
CASSTPGEAFF
TGTGCCAGTAGTACCCCCGGGGAAGCTTTCTTT
>few|TRBJ1-6|TRBV7-7|-
CASSHNRESPLHF
TGTGCTAGCAGCCACAACAGGGAGTCACCCCTCCACTTT
>-|TRBJ1-2|TRBV20-1|TRBD1
CSALTGLGYTF
TGCAGTGCGTTGACAGGGCTTGGCTACACCTTC
>-|TRBJ2-5|TRBV6-6|-
CASSYVGAKETQYF
TGTGCCAGCAGTTACGTGGGTGCCAAAGAGACCCAGTACTTC
>-|TRBJ2-1|TRBV7-9|TRBD1
CASSIGQGLGGNEQFF
TGTGCCAGCAGCATCGGACAGGGATTGGGCGGCAATGAGCAGTTCTTC
>few|TRBJ2-3|TRBV7-2|-
CASSSLATTDTQYF
TGTGCCAGCAGCTCCCTTGCGACCACAGATACGCAGTATTTT
>once|TRBJ2-3|TRBV11-2|-
CASSFHTDTQYF
TGTGCCAGCAGCTTCCACACAGATACGCAGTATTTT
>-|TRBJ2-1|TRBV14|TRBD2
CASNGRYPYNEQFF
TGTGCCAGCAACGGGAGGTACCCTTACAATGAGCAGTTCTTC
>-|TRBJ2-5|TRBV6-6|TRBD1
CATSNSDRGLETQYF
TGTGCCACCAGTAATTCGGACAGGGGGTTAGAGACCCAGTACTTC
>-|TRBJ2-5|TRBV14|TRBD1
CASSQSRQGAGKTQYF
TGTGCCAGCAGCCAATCTCGACAGGGGGCGGGAAAGACCCAGTACTTC
>-|TRBJ2-3|TRBV7-9|TRBD2
CASSPGERGRTDTQYF
TGTGCCAGCAGCCCGGGCGAGCGGGGGAGAACAGATACGCAGTATTTT
>medium-sized|TRBJ1-1|TRBV20-1|-
CSASLASGAFF
TGCAGTGCTAGTTTAGCCTCGGGAGCTTTCTTT
>-|TRBJ2-1|TRBV10-3|-
CAISGATYNEQFF
TGTGCCATCAGCGGGGCGACCTACAATGAGCAGTTCTTC
>many|TRBJ2-3|TRBV7-2|-
CASSLYPTDTQYF
TGTGCCAGCAGCTTATACCCCACAGATACGCAGTATTTT
>few|TRBJ2-5|TRBV4-1|-
CASRTAETQYF
TGCGCCAGCAGGACAGCTGAGACCCAGTACTTC
>-|TRBJ2-3|TRBV7-3|-
CASSAQSLAGDTQYF
TGTGCCAGCAGCGCACAGAGCCTAGCCGGAGATACGCAGTATTTT
>-|TRBJ2-1|TRBV18|TRBD1
CASSPPVWDRKDNEQFF
TGTGCCAGCTCACCACCTGTCTGGGACAGAAAGGACAATGAGCAGTTCTTC
>few|TRBJ1-1|TRBV29-1|-
CSVPAPGSTEAFF
TGCAGCGTTCCGGCCCCGGGGAGCACTGAAGCTTTCTTT
>many|TRBJ1-4|TRBV28|TRBD1
CASSHYRGRGEKLFF
TGTGCCAGCAGTCACTACAGGGGGCGTGGGGAAAAACTGTTTTTT
>-|TRBJ2-3|TRBV19|TRBD2
CASSMGGGAPDTQYF
TGTGCCAGTAGTATGGGCGGGGGGGCCCCAGATACGCAGTATTTT
>few|TRBJ2-3|TRBV25-1|-
CASRGVGSSTDTQYF
TGTGCCAGCAGGGGGGTGGGGTCTAGCACAGATACGCAGTATTTT
>-|TRBJ2-3|TRBV2|-
CASKRGPRDTQYF
TGTGCCAGCAAAAGGGGACCCCGGGATACGCAGTATTTT
>few|TRBJ1-5|TRBV19|-
CASSIISGQPQHF
TGTGCCAGTAGTATTATATCCGGCCAGCCCCAGCATTTT
>many|TRBJ2-3|TRBV27|TRBD2
CASRTTGSGGTDTQYF
TGTGCCAGCAGGACGACGGGTAGCGGGGGCACAGATACGCAGTATTTT
>-|TRBJ2-1|TRBV2|-
CASSVWGQGNEQFF
TGTGCCAGCAGTGTGTGGGGCCAGGGGAATGAGCAGTTCTTC
>-|TRBJ1-2|TRBV29-1|TRBD1
CSVESRGLEDGYTF
TGCAGCGTTGAAAGTAGGGGGCTGGAGGATGGCTACACCTTC
>many|TRBJ2-1|TRBV7-2|TRBD2
CASSFQRGLFF
TGTGCCAGCAGCTTCCAGCGGGGGTTATTCTTC
>-|TRBJ1-2|TRBV20-1|-
CSARDLKGEGGYTF
TGCAGTGCTAGAGACCTAAAAGGAGAGGGTGGCTACACCTTC
>-|TRBJ2-3|TRBV4-2|TRBD2
CASSQGQAGGPVDTQYF
TGTGCCAGCAGCCAAGGTCAAGCGGGGGGGCCCGTAGATACGCAGTATTTT
>many|TRBJ2-3|TRBV25-1|-
CASSAPGTDTQYF
TGTGCCAGCAGTGCTCCAGGGACAGATACGCAGTATTTT
>-|TRBJ1-5|TRBV7-2|TRBD1
CASSLNGQGVDQPQDF
TGTGCCAGCAGCTTAAATGGGCAGGGGGTTGATCAGCCCCAGGATTTT
>many|TRBJ2-1|TRBV6-6|-
CASSYEAVTSYNEQFF
TGTGCCAGCAGTTACGAAGCGGTCACCTCCTACAATGAGCAGTTCTTC
>-|TRBJ2-3|TRBV4-2|-
CASSPGGGGRDTQYF
TGTGCCAGCAGCCCTGGCGGCGGGGGCAGGGATACGCAGTATTTT
>many|TRBJ2-2|TRBV28|-
CASSGSGAGELFF
TGTGCCAGCAGTGGGAGTGGGGCCGGGGAGCTGTTTTTT
>many|TRBJ1-1|TRBV6-6|TRBD1
CASSYGTEPNTEAFF
TGTGCCAGCAGTTACGGGACAGAACCAAACACTGAAGCTTTCTTT
>many|TRBJ1-5|TRBV15|-
CATSRGGAGNQPQHF
TGTGCCACCAGCAGGGGGGGGGCAGGCAATCAGCCCCAGCATTTT
>-|TRBJ1-1|TRBV19|-
CASTKDWGRGAFF
TGTGCCAGTACCAAAGACTGGGGGAGAGGAGCTTTCTTT
>few|TRBJ1-1|TRBV3-1|-
CASSQGGLNTEAFF
TGTGCCAGCAGCCAAGGAGGCCTGAACACTGAAGCTTTCTTT
>-|TRBJ2-2|TRBV19|-
CASITTESGELFF
TGTGCCAGTATTACAACTGAATCCGGGGAGCTGTTTTTT
>-|TRBJ2-5|TRBV7-9|-
CASSLGQLGLALGETQYF
TGTGCCAGCAGCTTAGGCCAACTGGGACTCGCACTGGGAGAGACCCAGTACTTC
>few|TRBJ2-1|TRBV14|-
CASSQVISYNEQFF
TGTGCCAGCAGCCAAGTTATCAGCTACAATGAGCAGTTCTTC
>few|TRBJ2-3|TRBV24-1|-
CATSLARIDTQYF
TGTGCCACCAGCCTAGCGCGAATAGATACGCAGTATTTT
>-|TRBJ2-2|TRBV6-1|TRBD1
CASKTDRTSTGELFF
TGTGCCAGCAAAACGGACAGGACGAGCACCGGGGAGCTGTTTTTT